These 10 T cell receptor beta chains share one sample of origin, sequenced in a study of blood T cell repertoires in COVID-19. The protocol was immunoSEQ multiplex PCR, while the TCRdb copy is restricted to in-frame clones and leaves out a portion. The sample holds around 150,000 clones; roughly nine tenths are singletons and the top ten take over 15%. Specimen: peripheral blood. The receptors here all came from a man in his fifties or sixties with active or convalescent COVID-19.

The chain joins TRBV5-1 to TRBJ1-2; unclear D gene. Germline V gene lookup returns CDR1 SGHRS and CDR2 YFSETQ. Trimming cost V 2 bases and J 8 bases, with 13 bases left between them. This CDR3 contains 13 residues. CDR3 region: CASSFSQEYGYTF. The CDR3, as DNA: TGCGCCAGCAGCTTCTCGCAGGAATACGGCTACACCTTC.

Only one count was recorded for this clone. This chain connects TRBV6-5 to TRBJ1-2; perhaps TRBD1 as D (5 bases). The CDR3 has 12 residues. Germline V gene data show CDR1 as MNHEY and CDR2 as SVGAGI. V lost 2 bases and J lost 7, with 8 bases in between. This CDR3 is CASSYRGIGYTF. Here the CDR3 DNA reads TGTGCCAGCAGTTACAGGGGAATTGGCTACACCTTC.

The DNA of the CDR3 is TGTGCCAGCAGCGTAGTGGCAGGGCAGGGCGAGCAGTACTTC. This sequence encodes CASSVVAGQGEQYF. V and J are TRBV7-9 and TRBJ2-7; D possibly corresponds to TRBD1 (5 bases). The V end lost 5 bases, the J end lost 6 bases, and 17 bases lay between the germline ends. CDR1 SEHNR and CDR2 FQNEAQ come from the germline V gene (reference sequence). This CDR3 is 14 amino acids long.

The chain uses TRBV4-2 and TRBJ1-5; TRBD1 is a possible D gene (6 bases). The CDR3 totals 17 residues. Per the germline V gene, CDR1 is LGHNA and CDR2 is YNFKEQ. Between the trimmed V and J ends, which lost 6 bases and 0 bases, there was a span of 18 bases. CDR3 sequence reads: CASSQYGQTDSNQPQHF. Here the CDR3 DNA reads TGTGCCAGCAGTCAATATGGACAGACTGATAGCAATCAGCCCCAGCATTTT.

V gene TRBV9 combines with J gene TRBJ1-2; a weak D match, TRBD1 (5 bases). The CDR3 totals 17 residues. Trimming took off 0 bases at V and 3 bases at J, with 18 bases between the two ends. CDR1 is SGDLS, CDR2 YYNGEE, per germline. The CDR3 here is CASSVEDTPHSDYGYTF. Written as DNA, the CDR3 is TGTGCCAGCAGCGTAGAGGACACTCCTCACTCAGACTATGGCTACACCTTC. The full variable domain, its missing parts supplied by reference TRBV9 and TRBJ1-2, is DSGVTQTPKHLITATGQRVTLRCSPRSGDLSVYWYQQSLDQGLQFLIQYYNGEERAKGNILERFSAQQFPDLHSELNLSSLELGDSALYFCASSVEDTPHSDYGYTFGSGTRLTVV.

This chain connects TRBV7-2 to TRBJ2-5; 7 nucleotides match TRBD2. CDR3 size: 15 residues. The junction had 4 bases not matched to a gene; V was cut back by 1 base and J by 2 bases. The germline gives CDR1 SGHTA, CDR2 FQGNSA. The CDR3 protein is CASSLGPGLQETQYF. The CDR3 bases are TGTGCCAGCAGCTTAGGGCCGGGACTACAAGAGACCCAGTACTTC.

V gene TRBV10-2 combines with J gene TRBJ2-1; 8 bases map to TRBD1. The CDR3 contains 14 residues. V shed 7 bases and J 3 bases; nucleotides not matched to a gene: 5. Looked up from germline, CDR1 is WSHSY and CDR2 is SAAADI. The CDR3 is CASTGQGLYNEQFF. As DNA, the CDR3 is TGCGCCAGCACCGGACAGGGTCTCTACAATGAGCAGTTCTTC.

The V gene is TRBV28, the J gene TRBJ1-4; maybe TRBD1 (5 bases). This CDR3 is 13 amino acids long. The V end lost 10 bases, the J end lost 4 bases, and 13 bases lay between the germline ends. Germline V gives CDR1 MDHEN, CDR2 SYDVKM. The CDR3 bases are TGTGCCATCTTAGACAGTCGTAATGAAAAACTGTTTTTT. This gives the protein CAILDSRNEKLFF.

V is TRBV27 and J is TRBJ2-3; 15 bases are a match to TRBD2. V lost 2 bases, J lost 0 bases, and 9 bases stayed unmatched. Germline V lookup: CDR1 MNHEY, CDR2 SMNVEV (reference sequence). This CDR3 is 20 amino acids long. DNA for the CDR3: TGTGCCAGCAGTTTAGCCCGCGGACTAGCGGGGGGGCCTAGCACAGATACGCAGTATTTT. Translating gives CASSLARGLAGGPSTDTQYF.

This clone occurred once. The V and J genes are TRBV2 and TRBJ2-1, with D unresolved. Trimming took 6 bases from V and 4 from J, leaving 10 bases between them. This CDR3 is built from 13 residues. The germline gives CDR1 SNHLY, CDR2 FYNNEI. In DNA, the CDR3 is TGTGCCAGCAGCTTTGCGAGATACAATGAGCAGTTCTTC. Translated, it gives CASSFARYNEQFF. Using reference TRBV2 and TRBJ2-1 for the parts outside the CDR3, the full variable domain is EPEVTQTPSHQVTQMGQEVILRCVPISNHLYFYWYRQILGQKVEFLVSFYNNEISEKSEIFDDQFSVERPDGSNFTLKIRSTKLEDSAMYFCASSFARYNEQFFGPGTRLTVL.